This TCR beta chain appears in the sequencing data of a study of T cell repertoires in cytomegalovirus infection. TCRdb recomputed calls from the reads with MiXCR, one row per CDR3 protein. The table records 640,000 or so distinct CDR3 sequences, about 33% of them present only once. Germline-derived CDR1 and CDR2 are SEHNR and FQNEAQ (reference sequence). The CDR3 is 16 residues long. V shed 5 bases, J shed 7 bases, and the junction held 12 bases outside the gene matches. Concerning this clonotype itself: Its antigen remains unidentified.

The sequencing used cultured PBMCs, collected from culture after CMV antigen stimulation. The genes are TRBV7-9 and TRBJ2-1, with 9 bases lining up with TRBD1. This TCR came from a human donor in good health (CMV status not recorded). Some clones in this sample may be carry-over from other donors' samples. The CDR3 region is CASSPRPGQGRNEQFF. CDR3 bases: TGTGCCAGCAGCCCGCGACCGGGACAGGGCCGAAATGAGCAGTTCTTC.